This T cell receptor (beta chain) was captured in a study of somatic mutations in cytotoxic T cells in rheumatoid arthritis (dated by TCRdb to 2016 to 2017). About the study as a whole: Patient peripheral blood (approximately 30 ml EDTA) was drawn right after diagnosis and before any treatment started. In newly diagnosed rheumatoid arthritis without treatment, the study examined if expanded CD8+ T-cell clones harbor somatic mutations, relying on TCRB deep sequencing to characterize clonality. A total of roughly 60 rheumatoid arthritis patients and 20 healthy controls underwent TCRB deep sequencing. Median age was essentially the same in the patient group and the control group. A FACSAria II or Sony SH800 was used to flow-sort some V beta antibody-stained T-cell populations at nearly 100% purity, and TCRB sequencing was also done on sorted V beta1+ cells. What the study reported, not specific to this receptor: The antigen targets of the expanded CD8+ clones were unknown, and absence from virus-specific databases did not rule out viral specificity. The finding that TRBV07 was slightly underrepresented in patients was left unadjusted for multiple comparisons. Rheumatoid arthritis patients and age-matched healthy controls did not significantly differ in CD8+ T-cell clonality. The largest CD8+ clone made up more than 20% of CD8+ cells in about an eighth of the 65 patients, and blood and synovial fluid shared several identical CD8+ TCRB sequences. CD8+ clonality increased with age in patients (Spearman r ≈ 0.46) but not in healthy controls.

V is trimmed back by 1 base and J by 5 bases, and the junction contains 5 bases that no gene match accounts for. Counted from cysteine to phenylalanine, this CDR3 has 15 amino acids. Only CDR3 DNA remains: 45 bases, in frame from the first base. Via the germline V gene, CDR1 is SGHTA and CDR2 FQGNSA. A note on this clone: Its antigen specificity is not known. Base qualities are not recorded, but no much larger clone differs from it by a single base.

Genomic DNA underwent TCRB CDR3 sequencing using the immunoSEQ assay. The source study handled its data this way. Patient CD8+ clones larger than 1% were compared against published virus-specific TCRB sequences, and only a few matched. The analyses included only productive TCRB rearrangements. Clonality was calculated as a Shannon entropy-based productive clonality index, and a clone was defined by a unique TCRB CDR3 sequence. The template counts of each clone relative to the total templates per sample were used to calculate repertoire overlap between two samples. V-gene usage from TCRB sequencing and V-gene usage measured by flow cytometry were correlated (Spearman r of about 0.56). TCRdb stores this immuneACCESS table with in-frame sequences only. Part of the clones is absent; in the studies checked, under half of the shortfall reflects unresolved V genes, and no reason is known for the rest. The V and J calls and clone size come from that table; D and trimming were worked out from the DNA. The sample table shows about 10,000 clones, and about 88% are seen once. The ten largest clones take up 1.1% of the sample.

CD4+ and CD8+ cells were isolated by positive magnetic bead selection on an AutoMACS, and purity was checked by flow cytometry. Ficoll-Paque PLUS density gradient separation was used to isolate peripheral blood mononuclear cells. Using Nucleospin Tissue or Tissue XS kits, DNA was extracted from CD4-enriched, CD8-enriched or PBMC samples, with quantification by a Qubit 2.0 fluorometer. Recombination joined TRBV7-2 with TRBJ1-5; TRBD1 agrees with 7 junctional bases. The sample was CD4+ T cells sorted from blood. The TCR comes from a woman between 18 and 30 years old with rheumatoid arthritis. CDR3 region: CASSLGRGRDQPQHF. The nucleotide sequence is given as TGTGCCAGCAGCTTAGGAAGGGGGCGAGATCAGCCCCAGCATTTT.